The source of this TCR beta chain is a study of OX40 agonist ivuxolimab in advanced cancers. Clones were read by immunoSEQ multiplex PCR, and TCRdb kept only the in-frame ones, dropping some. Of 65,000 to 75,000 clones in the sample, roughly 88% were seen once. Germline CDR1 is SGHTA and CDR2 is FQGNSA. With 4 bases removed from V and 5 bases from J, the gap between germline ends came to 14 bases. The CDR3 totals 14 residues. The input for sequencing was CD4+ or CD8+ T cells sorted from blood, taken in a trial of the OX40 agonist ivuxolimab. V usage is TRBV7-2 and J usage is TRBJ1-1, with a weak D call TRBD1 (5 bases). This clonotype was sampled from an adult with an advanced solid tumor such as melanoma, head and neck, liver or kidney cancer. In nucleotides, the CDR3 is TGTGCCAGCAGCTACAGCGGGGCGCGGACTGAAGCTTTCTTT. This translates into CASSYSGARTEAFF.